This is a list of T cell receptor beta chains from one sample in a study of cytomegalovirus exposure and HLA in healthy donors. Profiled with immunoSEQ multiplex PCR; TCRdb holds only in-frame clones, not every one. The sample holds 120,000 or so clones, roughly 70% seen once. Material: PBMCs. These receptors originate from a man between 35 and 55 years old in good health and CMV-seropositive. Each CDR3 is given with its conserved first and last residue. A D gene is named only where the DNA matches it firmly.

length: 13
J: TRBJ2-1
V: TRBV5-1
D: .
CDR3: CASSLEVRGEQFF
DNA: TGCGCCAGCAGCTTGGAGGTGCGGGGTGAGCAGTTCTTC

length: 12
J: TRBJ1-1
V: TRBV29-1
D: .
CDR3: CSVHPGHTEAFF
DNA: TGCAGCGTCCATCCCGGTCATACTGAAGCTTTCTTT

length: 15
J: TRBJ2-7
V: TRBV5-6
D: TRBD2
CDR3: CASSYQREASYEQYF
DNA: TGTGCCAGCAGCTACCAGCGGGAGGCATCCTACGAGCAGTACTTC

length: 15
J: TRBJ1-2
V: TRBV5-6
D: .
CDR3: CASSLEAGSLHGYTF
DNA: TGTGCCAGCAGCTTGGAGGCAGGGTCCTTACATGGCTACACCTTC

length: 16
J: TRBJ2-1
V: TRBV6-5
D: .
CDR3: CASSYSRLSSYNEQFF
DNA: TGTGCCAGCAGTTACTCGCGCCTGAGCTCCTACAATGAGCAGTTCTTC

length: 18
J: TRBJ2-1
V: TRBV12-5
D: TRBD2
CDR3: CASGLVRAGGDHYNEQFF
DNA: TGTGCTAGTGGTTTGGTACGGGCGGGGGGCGACCACTACAATGAGCAGTTCTTC

length: 16
J: TRBJ1-1
V: TRBV7-2
D: .
CDR3: CASSLGISRGNTEAFF
DNA: TGTGCCAGCAGCTTGGGAATTAGCAGGGGAAACACTGAAGCTTTCTTT

length: 16
J: TRBJ2-2
V: TRBV2
D: TRBD2
CDR3: CASSVTSGGAGGELFF
DNA: TGTGCCAGCAGTGTTACTAGCGGGGGGGCCGGAGGGGAGCTGTTTTTT

length: 12
J: TRBJ2-5
V: TRBV29-1
D: .
CDR3: CSVAGPRETQYF
DNA: TGCAGCGTCGCGGGGCCTCGGGAGACCCAGTACTTC

length: 15
J: TRBJ1-2
V: TRBV7-2
D: TRBD1
CDR3: CASSADRGRNYGYTF
DNA: TGTGCCAGCAGCGCCGACAGGGGGCGGAACTATGGCTACACCTTC

length: 14
J: TRBJ2-1
V: TRBV29-1
D: TRBD2
CDR3: CSVQWTSTYNEQFF
DNA: TGCAGCGTCCAATGGACTAGCACCTACAATGAGCAGTTCTTC

length: 12
J: TRBJ1-1
V: TRBV10-3
D: .
CDR3: CASQEGVTEAFF
DNA: TGTGCCAGTCAAGAGGGGGTGACTGAAGCTTTCTTT

length: 13
J: TRBJ2-7
V: TRBV28
D: .
CDR3: CASSTDKDYEQYF
DNA: TGTGCCAGCAGTACCGACAAAGACTACGAGCAGTACTTC

length: 13
J: TRBJ1-1
V: TRBV30
D: .
CDR3: CAWRQASNTEAFF
DNA: TGTGCCTGGAGGCAGGCCTCGAACACTGAAGCTTTCTTT

length: 17
J: TRBJ2-7
V: TRBV5-1
D: TRBD2
CDR3: CASSLFSGRFSSYEQYF
DNA: TGCGCCAGCAGCTTGTTTAGCGGGAGGTTTAGCTCCTACGAGCAGTACTTC